The 27 T cell receptor beta chains listed next were all sequenced from one sample in a study of cytomegalovirus exposure and HLA in healthy donors. Amplification used 60 Vbeta primers and 13 Jbeta primers. Method: immunoSEQ multiplex PCR; TCRdb's copy keeps in-frame clones and lacks some. This table has about 160,000 clones, 85% appearing once. Input material: PBMCs. These receptors all come from a boy between 2 and 15 years old in good health and CMV-seronegative.

The chain joins TRBV5-1 to TRBJ1-1; 8 bases are a match to TRBD1. The CDR3 runs 14 residues. V dropped 2 bases and J dropped 1; count of bases not matched to a gene: 1. CDR1 is SGHRS, CDR2 YFSETQ, per germline. The CDR3 sequence is CASSLQGGNTEAFF. CDR3 nucleotides: TGCGCCAGCAGCTTACAGGGGGGGAACACTGAAGCTTTCTTT.

The chain links TRBV30 to TRBJ1-6, with no clear D. CDR3 size: 14 residues. Per germline, CDR1 GTSNPN and CDR2 SVGIG (reference sequence). V was clipped by 0 bases and J by 7 bases, with 10 bases between them. In nucleotides, the CDR3 is TGTGCCTGGAGTGTAGGCGTTAGCAATTCACCCCTCCACTTT. This translates into CAWSVGVSNSPLHF.

The V call is TRBV7-8, the J call TRBJ2-1; 9 bases match TRBD2. The CDR3 totals 15 residues. Germline V gives CDR1 SGHVS, CDR2 FQNEAQ. Losses at the gene ends were 4 bases for V and 2 bases for J; bases not matched to a gene: 3. In DNA form, the CDR3 reads TGTGCCAGCAGCTGGCGGGAGGGCCCCTACAATGAGCAGTTCTTC. Its protein is CASSWREGPYNEQFF.

The chain recombines TRBV30 with TRBJ1-1; 9 nucleotides line up with TRBD1. CDR1 is GTSNPN, CDR2 SVGIG, per germline (reference sequence). Losses at the gene ends were 4 bases for V and 11 bases for J; bases not matched to a gene: 8. This CDR3 has 12 amino acids. CDR3 DNA: TGTGCCTGGACAGGGACAGGGCGGGAGGCTTTCTTT. Protein: CAWTGTGREAFF.

The chain is built from TRBV5-6 and TRBJ2-7; TRBD1 aligns across 7 bases. CDR1 is SGHDT and CDR2 is YYEEEE in the germline V gene. The junction had 10 bases not matched to a gene; V was cut back by 4 bases and J by 6 bases. The CDR3 consists of 14 residues. The CDR3 nucleotides are TGTGCCAGCAGCCAGAGGACAGGAAAAGGCGAGCAGTACGTC. Residues: CASSQRTGKGEQYV.

The chain carries TRBV5-1 and TRBJ2-4, with a weak D call TRBD1 (6 bases). V was cut by 2 bases and J by 16 bases, with 19 bases left in between. Germline CDR1 reads SGHRS; CDR2 reads YFSETQ. The CDR3 runs to 13 residues. DNA for the CDR3: TGCGCCAGCAGCTTAGGACAGTCCAGTAGCCAATACTTC. Amino acid sequence: CASSLGQSSSQYF.

This clone was detected only once. This chain uses TRBV7-9 with TRBJ2-1, with 9 bases fitting TRBD2. This CDR3 spans 16 amino acids. The junction had 7 bases not matched to a gene; V was cut back by 0 bases and J by 7 bases. Per the germline V gene, CDR1 is SEHNR and CDR2 is FQNEAQ (reference sequence). The DNA for the CDR3 is TGTGCCAGCAGCTTAGCAGCTAGCGGGGTGCGGAATGAGCAGTTCTTC. This sequence encodes CASSLAASGVRNEQFF.

The CDR3 spells CASSLRTSGRDSTDTQYF. The CDR3 nucleotides read TGTGCCAGCAGCCTTAGGACTAGCGGGAGGGATAGCACAGATACGCAGTATTTT. The rearrangement links TRBV5-6 to TRBJ2-3, with 15 bases that match TRBD2. With 4 bases clipped from V and 0 bases from J, the junction kept 6 bases outside the gene matches. Germline CDR1 is SGHDT and CDR2 is YYEEEE. This CDR3 contains 18 residues.

V and J are TRBV9 and TRBJ2-1; D not resolved. The ends were cut back, 0 bases at V and 5 bases at J, with 6 bases in the middle. Per the germline V gene, CDR1 is SGDLS and CDR2 is YYNGEE. This CDR3 is built from 13 residues. CDR3: CASSVVQNNEQFF. CDR3 nucleotide sequence: TGTGCCAGCAGCGTAGTCCAGAACAATGAGCAGTTCTTC.

V usage is TRBV19 and J usage is TRBJ1-3; D might be TRBD1 (6 bases). The CDR3 spans 16 residues. The V gene lost 6 bases and the J gene lost 1 base, with 16 bases spanning the gap. Germline lookup yields CDR1 LNHDA and CDR2 SQIVND (reference sequence). The chain's CDR3 is CASRTPDRMSGNTIYF. The CDR3 coding sequence is TGTGCCAGTAGAACCCCGGACAGAATGTCTGGAAACACCATATATTTT.

As regards this clone: A junction boundary mismatches the germline segment, possibly from a read error. The V gene is TRBV25-1, the J gene TRBJ2-1; tentative D call: TRBD2 (5 bases). The CDR3 has 17 residues. From germline, CDR1 is MGHDK and CDR2 SYGVNS. The CDR3 reads CTSSKTGVGSSYNEQFF. Written as DNA, the CDR3 is TGTACCAGCAGTAAGACCGGGGTAGGGAGCTCCTACAATGAGCAGTTCTTC. The full variable domain, with the rest looked up from reference TRBV25-1 and TRBJ2-1, is EADIYQTPRYLVIGTGKKITLECSQTMGHDKMYWYQQDPGMELHLIHYSYGVNSTEKGDLSSESTVSRIRTEHFPLTLESARPSHTSQYLCTSSKTGVGSSYNEQFFGPGTRLTVL.

The rearrangement joins TRBV6-1 to TRBJ2-7, with D uncertain. The CDR3 loop spans 14 amino acids. V dropped 1 base and J dropped 2 bases, with 9 bases sitting between them. The germline CDR1 and CDR2 sequences are MNHNS and SASEGT. For the CDR3, the DNA is TGTGCCAGCAGTGAAGGCAGGAACCCCTACGAGCAGTACGTC. Protein: CASSEGRNPYEQYV.

V and J are TRBV5-1 and TRBJ1-3, with D unclear. The CDR3 totals 13 residues. Germline V CDR1 and CDR2: SGHRS, YFSETQ. Deletions cut 7 bases from V and 11 bases from J, with 19 bases between. As DNA, the CDR3 is TGCGCCAGCTCCCCGGAGGGCCAGGTCCCCATATATTTT. This codes for CASSPEGQVPIYF.

About this clone itself: The same CDR3 also results from other DNA sequences found in this sample. The V and J genes are TRBV5-6 and TRBJ1-5; D might be TRBD1 (5 bases). Germline V lookup: CDR1 SGHDT, CDR2 YYEEEE. The length of the CDR3 is 13 residues. Trimming shortened V by 1 base and J by 7 bases, and 9 bases separated the two germline ends. The CDR3 DNA reads as TGTGCCAGCAGCTTGTTGGGGGGGCAGCCCCAGCATTTT. This gives the protein CASSLLGGQPQHF.

About this clone: One end of the junction varies from germline; a read error may be responsible. The chain has TRBV7-9 and TRBJ1-5; no clear D. Germline CDR1 SEHNR, CDR2 FQNEAQ (reference sequence). This CDR3 spans 12 amino acids. CDR3 amino acids: CSSSSLDQPQHF. The CDR3 DNA sequence: TGTTCCAGCAGCTCCCTAGATCAGCCCCAGCATTTT.

V is TRBV5-8 and J is TRBJ2-7; 9 bases line up with TRBD1. V shed 5 bases, J shed 3 bases, and the junction held 12 bases outside the gene matches. From germline, CDR1 is SGHTS and CDR2 YDEGEE. This CDR3 is built from 16 residues. The CDR3 spells CASSPQIPGQGYEQYF. CDR3 bases: TGTGCCAGCAGTCCACAAATCCCGGGACAGGGCTACGAGCAGTACTTC.

The J gene is TRBJ1-1, the V gene TRBV27; possible D gene TRBD1, 6 bases. The germline V gene has CDR1 MNHEY and CDR2 SMNVEV (reference sequence). Trimming took 2 bases from V and 7 from J, leaving 14 bases between them. The CDR3 spans 14 residues. The CDR3 bases are TGTGCCAGCAGTTTACGGGGGGGCCTAGATGAAGCTTTCTTT. Translated, it gives CASSLRGGLDEAFF.

Here the CDR3 reads CASSSGQGRYGYTF. Written as DNA, the CDR3 is TGTGCCAGCAGTTCGGGACAGGGGCGGTATGGCTACACCTTC. The chain employs TRBV27 and TRBJ1-2; TRBD1 matches at 10 bases. V was clipped by 4 bases and J by 5 bases; unmatched bases: 4. The CDR3 has 14 amino acids. Germline loops: CDR1 MNHEY, CDR2 SMNVEV (reference sequence).

This clone was seen just once. This chain joins TRBV5-4 and TRBJ2-1, with unresolved D. This CDR3 has 14 residues. The germline V gene has CDR1 SGHNT and CDR2 YYREEE (reference sequence). The V end was cut by 2 bases, the J end by 6 bases, with 12 bases between. DNA of the CDR3: TGTGCCAGCAGCTTAGAGCCAGGTCCCAATGAGCAGTTCTTC. This translates into CASSLEPGPNEQFF.

The genes are TRBV5-4 and TRBJ2-1; perhaps TRBD2 as D (6 bases). The CDR3 runs to 15 residues. V was shortened by 3 bases and J by 3 bases, with 13 bases between the two germline ends. CDR1 SGHNT and CDR2 YYREEE come from the germline V gene (reference sequence). The CDR3 DNA sequence: TGTGCCAGCAGCTCTTCCCGGGACTTCTACAATGAGCAGTTCTTC. This gives the protein CASSSSRDFYNEQFF.

The V and J genes are TRBV7-9 and TRBJ1-1; D possibly corresponds to TRBD1 (6 bases). V lost 1 base to trimming and J lost 5 bases, with 17 bases between them. The CDR3 is 16 residues long. The germline CDR1 and CDR2 sequences are SEHNR and FQNEAQ (reference sequence). The CDR3 region is CASSLGGGQRNTEAFF. CDR3 in DNA: TGTGCCAGCAGCTTAGGGGGGGGACAAAGGAATACTGAAGCTTTCTTT. The variable domain in full, with the rest retrieved from reference TRBV7-9 and TRBJ1-1, is DTGVSQNPRHKITKRGQNVTFRCDPISEHNRLYWYRQTLGQGPEFLTYFQNEAQLEKSRLLSDRFSAERPKGSFSTLEIQRTEQGDSAMYLCASSLGGGQRNTEAFFGQGTRLTVV.

The chain carries TRBV29-1 and TRBJ2-1, with 11 bases lining up with TRBD2. This CDR3 contains 16 residues. Germline loops: CDR1 SQVTM, CDR2 ANQGSEA. V was pared by 2 bases and J by 4 bases, with 7 bases of the junction left unmatched. The CDR3: CSVELSSGGRYNEQFF. The CDR3 bases are TGCAGCGTTGAACTTTCTAGCGGGGGGAGATACAATGAGCAGTTCTTC.

The gene calls are TRBV28 and TRBJ1-5; maybe TRBD1 (6 bases). The V gene lost 4 bases and the J gene lost 7 bases, with 17 bases spanning the gap. Germline-derived CDR1 and CDR2 are MDHEN and SYDVKM. This CDR3 is 15 amino acids long. CDR3 nucleotide sequence: TGTGCCAGCAGTTCCTACAGGGCTCAGGGCCAGCCCCAGCATTTT. This encodes CASSSYRAQGQPQHF.

V gene TRBV28 combines with J gene TRBJ1-1, with 7 bases identical to TRBD1. CDR1 is MDHEN, CDR2 SYDVKM, per germline. V gave up 6 bases and J gave up 8 bases; unmatched junction bases: 12. The CDR3 is 14 amino acids. The CDR3 here is CASRPDRPISEAFF. The DNA of the CDR3 is TGTGCCAGCAGACCGGACAGGCCCATATCCGAAGCTTTCTTT.

Here the CDR3 DNA reads TGCGCCAGCAGCTCCCAGGAGGGCCCCTACAATGAGCAGTTCTTC. It specifies CASSSQEGPYNEQFF. The rearrangement links TRBV5-1 to TRBJ2-1, with D possibly TRBD2 on 6 matching bases. The V gene lost 3 bases and the J gene lost 2 bases, with 12 bases spanning the gap. CDR1 and CDR2 (germline): SGHRS, YFSETQ. This CDR3 is built from 15 residues.

The rearrangement joins TRBV19 to TRBJ2-5; no firm D call. The CDR3 loop spans 13 amino acids. Trimming removed 1 base at V and 5 bases at J, with 8 bases between. Germline assignment: CDR1 LNHDA and CDR2 SQIVND (reference sequence). CDR3 residues: CASSIAGRETQYF. The CDR3 bases are TGTGCCAGTAGTATAGCGGGTCGGGAGACCCAGTACTTC.

This clone was counted between two and nine times. The chain is built from TRBV29-1 and TRBJ1-1; 7 nucleotides agree with TRBD1. Germline loops: CDR1 SQVTM, CDR2 ANQGSEA. Trimming took 7 bases from V and 2 from J; bases not matched to a gene: 10. The CDR3 spans 14 residues. The CDR3 reads CSARQGGANTEAFF. The CDR3 DNA sequence: TGCAGCGCAAGACAGGGAGGAGCAAACACTGAAGCTTTCTTT.